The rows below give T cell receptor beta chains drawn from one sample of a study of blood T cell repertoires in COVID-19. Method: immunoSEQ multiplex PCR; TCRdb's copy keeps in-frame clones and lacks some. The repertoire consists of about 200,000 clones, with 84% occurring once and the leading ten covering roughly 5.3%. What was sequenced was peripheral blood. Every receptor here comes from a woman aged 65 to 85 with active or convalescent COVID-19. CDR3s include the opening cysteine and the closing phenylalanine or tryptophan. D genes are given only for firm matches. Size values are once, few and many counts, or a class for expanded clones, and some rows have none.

CDR3 DNA: TGCGCCAGCAGCCAAGATAGGAGCGGACAGGGGGCGTACACTGAAGCTTTCTTT
CDR3 protein: CASSQDRSGQGAYTEAFF
clone size: -
D gene: TRBD1
V gene: TRBV4-1
J gene: TRBJ1-1

CDR3 DNA: TGTGCCAGCAGCACAATGGACAGGATAAACACTGAAGCTTTCTTT
CDR3 protein: CASSTMDRINTEAFF
clone size: -
D gene: TRBD1
V gene: TRBV3-1/TRBV3-2
J gene: TRBJ1-1

CDR3 DNA: TGCGCCAGCAGCCAGTACAATGTGGTGAACACTGAAGCTTTCTTT
CDR3 protein: CASSQYNVVNTEAFF
clone size: -
D gene: -
V gene: TRBV5-1
J gene: TRBJ1-1

CDR3 DNA: TGTGCCTGGAGTGATGGACTAGCGGGAACGCGGGAGACCCAGTACTTC
CDR3 protein: CAWSDGLAGTRETQYF
clone size: -
D gene: TRBD2
V gene: TRBV30
J gene: TRBJ2-5

CDR3 DNA: TGTGCCAGCAGCCAAGGTAGCGGGAGAAATGAGCAGTTCTTC
CDR3 protein: CASSQGSGRNEQFF
clone size: -
D gene: TRBD2
V gene: TRBV4-2
J gene: TRBJ2-1

CDR3 DNA: TGTGCCAGCACTCCAGGGATATATCAGCCCCAGCATTTT
CDR3 protein: CASTPGIYQPQHF
clone size: few
D gene: -
V gene: TRBV2
J gene: TRBJ1-5

CDR3 DNA: TGCAGTGCTAGAGGCGGAGGGCGGGCTTTCTTT
CDR3 protein: CSARGGGRAFF
clone size: -
D gene: -
V gene: TRBV20-1
J gene: TRBJ1-1

CDR3 DNA: TGTGCCAGTAGTAGACGACAGGACCTAAACACTGAAGCTTTCTTT
CDR3 protein: CASSRRQDLNTEAFF
clone size: -
D gene: -
V gene: TRBV19
J gene: TRBJ1-1

CDR3 DNA: TGTGCCAGCAGCTTCACAGCCACTGAAGCTTTCTTT
CDR3 protein: CASSFTATEAFF
clone size: -
D gene: -
V gene: TRBV7-9
J gene: TRBJ1-1

CDR3 DNA: TGTGCCAGCCGCGGGACCAACTACAATGAGCAGTTCTTC
CDR3 protein: CASRGTNYNEQFF
clone size: -
D gene: -
V gene: TRBV19
J gene: TRBJ2-1

CDR3 DNA: TGCTCAGGCTACGGGGAATTCGGAGCTTTCTTT
CDR3 protein: CSGYGEFGAFF
clone size: -
D gene: -
V gene: TRBV20-1
J gene: TRBJ1-1

CDR3 DNA: TGTGCCAGCAGCTTCCTTAGGTTTGGGACAACTTTC
CDR3 protein: CASSFLRFGTTF
clone size: -
D gene: -
V gene: TRBV12-3/TRBV12-4
J gene: TRBJ1-2

CDR3 DNA: TGCACCAGCAGCCAACGACTAGCGGGATTCAGCAGGGAGCAGTTCTTC
CDR3 protein: CTSSQRLAGFSREQFF
clone size: -
D gene: -
V gene: TRBV1
J gene: TRBJ2-1

CDR3 DNA: TGTGCCAGCAGCTTAAGCACCGGGAGGGCCGGTGAGCAGTTCTTC
CDR3 protein: CASSLSTGRAGEQFF
clone size: -
D gene: TRBD2
V gene: TRBV7-9
J gene: TRBJ2-1

CDR3 DNA: TGTGCCAGCAGTTACGGCAGGGGGAGTGAAAAACTGTTTTTT
CDR3 protein: CASSYGRGSEKLFF
clone size: -
D gene: TRBD1
V gene: TRBV6-2/TRBV6-3
J gene: TRBJ1-4

CDR3 DNA: TGTGCCAGCAGCTTACTAGCGGGTGGCTCCTACGAGCAGTACTTC
CDR3 protein: CASSLLAGGSYEQYF
clone size: -
D gene: TRBD2
V gene: TRBV6-2/TRBV6-3
J gene: TRBJ2-7

CDR3 DNA: TGTGCCAGCAGCTTGTCCCTCGGGACAGGGGCCTACGAGCAGTACTTC
CDR3 protein: CASSLSLGTGAYEQYF
clone size: few
D gene: TRBD1
V gene: TRBV5-6
J gene: TRBJ2-7

CDR3 DNA: TGTGCCAGCAGCTGGCCTGATAATTCACCCCTCCACTTT
CDR3 protein: CASSWPDNSPLHF
clone size: -
D gene: -
V gene: TRBV6-4
J gene: TRBJ1-6

CDR3 DNA: TGTGCCAGCAGTTTAGCGCCGCGGGAGGGTCAGTTCTTC
CDR3 protein: CASSLAPREGQFF
clone size: -
D gene: TRBD2
V gene: TRBV12-3/TRBV12-4
J gene: TRBJ2-1

CDR3 DNA: TGTGCCACCAGTGATTTCGGACAGGGTGGGCAGTTCTTC
CDR3 protein: CATSDFGQGGQFF
clone size: -
D gene: TRBD1
V gene: TRBV24-1
J gene: TRBJ2-1

CDR3 DNA: TGTGCCAGCAGCTTACTGGCTAGCGTGATACCCAACAATGAGCAGTTCTTC
CDR3 protein: CASSLLASVIPNNEQFF
clone size: -
D gene: -
V gene: TRBV11-2
J gene: TRBJ2-1

CDR3 DNA: TGTGCCAGCAGCTTAGACCTCAGGGCAGGGCGTACAGATACGCAGTATTTT
CDR3 protein: CASSLDLRAGRTDTQYF
clone size: -
D gene: -
V gene: TRBV13
J gene: TRBJ2-3

CDR3 DNA: TGTGCCTGGAGTGGGAGCCCCTACGAGCAGTACTTC
CDR3 protein: CAWSGSPYEQYF
clone size: -
D gene: -
V gene: TRBV30
J gene: TRBJ2-7

CDR3 DNA: TGCGCCAGCAGCGTGCTTCCTAGCGGAACCTCCTACAATGAGCAGTTCTTC
CDR3 protein: CASSVLPSGTSYNEQFF
clone size: -
D gene: TRBD2
V gene: TRBV5-1
J gene: TRBJ2-1

CDR3 DNA: TGTGCCAGCAGCCCCAGGGGTGGACTAGGGGCGAATGAGCAGTTCTTC
CDR3 protein: CASSPRGGLGANEQFF
clone size: -
D gene: -
V gene: TRBV7-3
J gene: TRBJ2-1

CDR3 DNA: TGTGCCTGGAGTTTGGACAGCCAAGAGACCCAGTACTTC
CDR3 protein: CAWSLDSQETQYF
clone size: -
D gene: -
V gene: TRBV30
J gene: TRBJ2-5

CDR3 DNA: TGTGCCAGCAGTCTCCTTGTTGGGACAGCGAACACTGAAGCTTTCTTT
CDR3 protein: CASSLLVGTANTEAFF
clone size: few
D gene: TRBD1
V gene: TRBV27
J gene: TRBJ1-1

CDR3 DNA: TGTGCCAGCAGCTTAGCGAATCGAGCGGGCCTGTACAATGAGCAGTTCTTC
CDR3 protein: CASSLANRAGLYNEQFF
clone size: -
D gene: -
V gene: TRBV7-6
J gene: TRBJ2-1

CDR3 DNA: TGTGCCAGCAGCCTACAACCCAATCAGCCCCAGCATTTT
CDR3 protein: CASSLQPNQPQHF
clone size: -
D gene: -
V gene: TRBV14
J gene: TRBJ1-5

CDR3 DNA: TGTGCCAGCAGCTTGTTCCTAGCGGGAGGAGGAGGGGAGCTGTTTTTT
CDR3 protein: CASSLFLAGGGGELFF
clone size: -
D gene: TRBD2
V gene: TRBV5-5
J gene: TRBJ2-2

CDR3 DNA: TGCGCCAGCAGTGAGTCTATAGGGGGCTCAGGTGGGACTGAAGCTTTCTTT
CDR3 protein: CASSESIGGSGGTEAFF
clone size: once
D gene: TRBD1
V gene: TRBV10-2
J gene: TRBJ1-1

CDR3 DNA: TGTGCCAGCAGCCAAAGCGGACTAGCGGGACGGAGCACAGATACGCAGTATTTT
CDR3 protein: CASSQSGLAGRSTDTQYF
clone size: -
D gene: TRBD2
V gene: TRBV3-1/TRBV3-2
J gene: TRBJ2-3

CDR3 DNA: TGTGCCAGCAGCTCACTAAGGGGCGCGGCTAATGAAAAACTGTTTTTT
CDR3 protein: CASSSLRGAANEKLFF
clone size: -
D gene: -
V gene: TRBV7-9
J gene: TRBJ1-4

CDR3 DNA: TGTGCCAGCAGCTTAGGACTAGCGGGTTACAATGAGCAGTTCTTC
CDR3 protein: CASSLGLAGYNEQFF
clone size: -
D gene: TRBD2
V gene: TRBV7-2
J gene: TRBJ2-1

CDR3 DNA: TGTGCCATCAGTACCCTAGCGGGAGTAGGAGAGCAGTACTTC
CDR3 protein: CAISTLAGVGEQYF
clone size: -
D gene: TRBD2
V gene: TRBV10-3
J gene: TRBJ2-7

CDR3 DNA: TGCGCCAGCAGCCAACAACAGTCAGCAAGAGATACGCAGTATTTT
CDR3 protein: CASSQQQSARDTQYF
clone size: -
D gene: -
V gene: TRBV4-1
J gene: TRBJ2-3

CDR3 DNA: TGTGCCAGCAGCGTAGTTGTCTGTTCGGGTGGCTACACCTTC
CDR3 protein: CASSVVVCSGGYTF
clone size: -
D gene: -
V gene: TRBV9
J gene: TRBJ1-2

CDR3 DNA: TGTGCCAGCAGCTTACGGGGCGGGGGTAAACACGAGCAGTACTTC
CDR3 protein: CASSLRGGGKHEQYF
clone size: -
D gene: TRBD2
V gene: TRBV7-9
J gene: TRBJ2-7

CDR3 DNA: TGTGCCAGCAGTTACTCCGGACTAGCGGGACAGACCCAGTACTTC
CDR3 protein: CASSYSGLAGQTQYF
clone size: -
D gene: TRBD2
V gene: TRBV6-5
J gene: TRBJ2-5

CDR3 DNA: TGTGCCAGCGGATATCAGGGGCTCCACTATGGCTACACCTTC
CDR3 protein: CASGYQGLHYGYTF
clone size: -
D gene: -
V gene: TRBV27
J gene: TRBJ1-2

CDR3 DNA: TGTGCCAGCTCACCCATGTCGAGAGGTTACAATGAGCAGTTCTTC
CDR3 protein: CASSPMSRGYNEQFF
clone size: once
D gene: -
V gene: TRBV18
J gene: TRBJ2-1

CDR3 DNA: TGTGCCATCAAACTAGCGGAGCCCAATGAGCAGTTCTTC
CDR3 protein: CAIKLAEPNEQFF
clone size: -
D gene: TRBD2
V gene: TRBV10-3
J gene: TRBJ2-1

CDR3 DNA: TGTGCCAGCCAGGCAAGACAGGGCTCCTACGAGCAGTACTTC
CDR3 protein: CASQARQGSYEQYF
clone size: -
D gene: TRBD1
V gene: TRBV28
J gene: TRBJ2-7

CDR3 DNA: TGTGCCAGCAGCTTAGCTAGCGGTCCTTCGAATGAGCAGTTCTTC
CDR3 protein: CASSLASGPSNEQFF
clone size: -
D gene: -
V gene: TRBV7-2
J gene: TRBJ2-1

CDR3 DNA: TGTGCCAGCAGCTTCTACGGACAGGATTACAATGAGCAGTTCTTC
CDR3 protein: CASSFYGQDYNEQFF
clone size: -
D gene: TRBD1
V gene: TRBV7-8
J gene: TRBJ2-1

CDR3 DNA: TGTGCCAGCAGCACCGGGACTAGCGGACAAGAGACCCAGTACTTC
CDR3 protein: CASSTGTSGQETQYF
clone size: -
D gene: TRBD2
V gene: TRBV11-3
J gene: TRBJ2-5

CDR3 DNA: TGTGCCAGCAGCCAAGATTTACTAGCGGGAGGTGGTAAAAATGAGCAGTTCTTC
CDR3 protein: CASSQDLLAGGGKNEQFF
clone size: -
D gene: TRBD2
V gene: TRBV3-1/TRBV3-2
J gene: TRBJ2-1

CDR3 DNA: TGTGCCAGCAGCTTAGCTGTCGGGGGCACTGAAGCTTTCTTT
CDR3 protein: CASSLAVGGTEAFF
clone size: -
D gene: -
V gene: TRBV11-1
J gene: TRBJ1-1

CDR3 DNA: TGTGCCAGCAGCCCTCGATCCCGACTAGCGGGAGTACTTGAGCAGTTCTTC
CDR3 protein: CASSPRSRLAGVLEQFF
clone size: -
D gene: TRBD2
V gene: TRBV9
J gene: TRBJ2-1

CDR3 DNA: TGTGCCAGTTTGGCGAGGGAGCAGTACTTC
CDR3 protein: CASLAREQYF
clone size: -
D gene: -
V gene: TRBV2
J gene: TRBJ2-7

CDR3 DNA: TGCGCCAGCAGCCTCTCCAGAGGGAATCCCCTCAATGAGCAGTTCTTC
CDR3 protein: CASSLSRGNPLNEQFF
clone size: -
D gene: -
V gene: TRBV5-1
J gene: TRBJ2-1

CDR3 DNA: TGTGCCAGCAGCCAAAGACTAGCGGGAGGTAACACGGGGATTTACAATGAGCAGTTCTTC
CDR3 protein: CASSQRLAGGNTGIYNEQFF
clone size: -
D gene: TRBD2
V gene: TRBV4-2
J gene: TRBJ2-1

CDR3 DNA: TGTGCCAGCAGGACGGGAGATACTATCACAGATACGCAGTATTTT
CDR3 protein: CASRTGDTITDTQYF
clone size: -
D gene: -
V gene: TRBV7-9
J gene: TRBJ2-3

CDR3 DNA: TGTGCCAGCAGTTTCGGGAATTCACCCCTCCACTTT
CDR3 protein: CASSFGNSPLHF
clone size: many
D gene: -
V gene: TRBV12-3/TRBV12-4
J gene: TRBJ1-6

CDR3 DNA: TGTGCCACCAGTGACACCTTCCGGGACAGACCCAACTACGAGCAGTACTTC
CDR3 protein: CATSDTFRDRPNYEQYF
clone size: -
D gene: TRBD1
V gene: TRBV24-1
J gene: TRBJ2-7

CDR3 DNA: TGTGCCACCAGTGACCCTGGACTAGCGGGAGGCGGTGAGCAGTTCTTC
CDR3 protein: CATSDPGLAGGGEQFF
clone size: -
D gene: TRBD2
V gene: TRBV24-1
J gene: TRBJ2-1

CDR3 DNA: TGTGCCAGCTCTAATATAGCGGGCCCCGGCAATGAGCAGTTCTTC
CDR3 protein: CASSNIAGPGNEQFF
clone size: -
D gene: TRBD2
V gene: TRBV19
J gene: TRBJ2-1

CDR3 DNA: TGTGCCAGTAGGCAACAAGGGGGCAATGAGCAGTTCTTC
CDR3 protein: CASRQQGGNEQFF
clone size: once
D gene: -
V gene: TRBV19
J gene: TRBJ2-1

CDR3 DNA: TGTGCCAGCAAAACAGGGGGGAACACCGGGGAGCTGTTTTTT
CDR3 protein: CASKTGGNTGELFF
clone size: -
D gene: TRBD1
V gene: TRBV6-5
J gene: TRBJ2-2

CDR3 DNA: TGTGCCAGCAGCAACCCCCCGGACAGGGGCGACGAGCAGTACTTC
CDR3 protein: CASSNPPDRGDEQYF
clone size: -
D gene: -
V gene: TRBV21-1
J gene: TRBJ2-7